What follows is one TCR beta chain and its context. Its specificity is unknown. This CDR3 spans 17 amino acids. J gave up 1 base and V 3 bases, and 11 bases lay outside the gene matches. Germline CDR1 reads MDHEN; CDR2 reads SYDVKM. These data originate in a study of Tregs in tolerant kidney transplant recipients. Study-level points and caveats: Tregs expanded with activated donor B cells seemed most donor-specific. No direct test of biological reproducibility was done here.

Profiling relied on immunoSEQ multiplex PCR, and the TCRdb table lists in-frame clones only, not all of them. The repertoire holds approximately 69,000 clones, with less than 90% as singletons. Thawed PBMCs were FACS-sorted into unstimulated CD4+CD25+CD127- regulatory T cells, CD4+CD25- non-regulatory cells, CD4 and CD8 cells. The material was CD4+ T cells from blood, obtained before the transplant. The chain links TRBV28 to TRBJ1-2; 7 nucleotides line up with TRBD1. The receptor comes from a human donor who received a combined kidney and bone marrow transplant. CDR3 amino acids: CASSLAGGESYNYGYTF. In DNA form, the CDR3 reads TGTGCCAGCAGTTTGGCAGGGGGTGAAAGTTATAACTATGGCTACACCTTC.